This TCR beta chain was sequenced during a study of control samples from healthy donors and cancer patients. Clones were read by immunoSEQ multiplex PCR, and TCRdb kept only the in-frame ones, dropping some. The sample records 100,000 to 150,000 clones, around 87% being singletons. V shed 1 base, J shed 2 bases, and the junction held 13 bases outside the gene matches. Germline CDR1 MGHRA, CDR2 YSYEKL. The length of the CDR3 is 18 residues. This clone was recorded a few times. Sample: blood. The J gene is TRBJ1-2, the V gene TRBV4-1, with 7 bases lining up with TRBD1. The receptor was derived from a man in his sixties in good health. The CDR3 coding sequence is TGCGCCAGCAGCCAAGTTCCCTTGGGACAGCGAGGGAACTATGGCTACACCTTC. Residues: CASSQVPLGQRGNYGYTF.